This is a list of T cell receptor beta chains from one sample in a study of T cell responses to AZD1222 COVID-19 vaccine. Some clones are missing from TCRdb's copy, which holds only in-frame ones; the method was immunoSEQ multiplex PCR. Of approximately 67,000 clones in the sample, roughly nine tenths are singletons; the top ten hold roughly 27%. The specimen comprised peripheral blood, sampled 28 days after the second AZD1222 dose. Receptors were obtained from an adult who received the AZD1222 COVID-19 vaccine. Both conserved end residues are part of each CDR3. D genes are given only for firm matches. The size field is filled for only some rows; it gives once, few, many or a size class.

>16|TRBJ2-3|TRBV9|.|.
CASSVEEGGVTDTQYF
TGTGCCAGCAGCGTAGAGGAGGGGGGAGTGACAGATACGCAGTATTTT
>14|TRBJ1-1|TRBV5-1|.|.
CASSSGVLNTEAFF
TGCGCCAGCAGTTCAGGGGTCCTGAACACTGAAGCTTTCTTT
>15|TRBJ2-3|TRBV28|.|.
CASSPGAYRTDTQYF
TGTGCCAGCAGTCCGGGAGCCTATCGCACAGATACGCAGTATTTT
>15|TRBJ2-5|TRBV7-2|TRBD1|.
CASSPAGGAWETQYF
TGTGCCAGCAGCCCTGCAGGGGGCGCGTGGGAGACCCAGTACTTC
>15|TRBJ2-7|TRBV19|.|.
CASSIAGTPSGEQYF
TGTGCCAGTAGTATAGCCGGGACACCTTCGGGCGAGCAGTACTTC
>17|TRBJ1-6|TRBV19|TRBD1|few
CASSIPPTGLYNSPLHF
TGTGCCAGTAGTATACCACCGACAGGGCTCTATAATTCACCCCTCCACTTT
>13|TRBJ1-2|TRBV9|.|.
CASSVGRGWGYTF
TGTGCCAGCAGCGTAGGAAGGGGATGGGGCTACACCTTC
>12|TRBJ1-6|TRBV5-3|.|.
CARSLGDSPLHF
TGTGCCAGAAGCTTAGGCGATTCACCCCTCCACTTT
>12|TRBJ1-3|TRBV10-3|.|.
CAIQGPGNTIYF
TGTGCCATCCAAGGTCCTGGAAACACCATATATTTT
>15|TRBJ1-1|TRBV5-4|.|.
CASRRKTGGFTEAFF
TGTGCCAGCAGGAGAAAAACGGGGGGCTTCACTGAAGCTTTCTTT
>16|TRBJ2-1|TRBV5-1|TRBD1|.
CASSSVGTGVFDEQFF
TGCGCCAGCAGCTCGGTCGGGACAGGGGTGTTTGATGAGCAGTTCTTC
>15|TRBJ2-1|TRBV4-2|.|.
CASSAGTTLNNEQFF
TGTGCCAGCAGTGCCGGGACAACCCTCAACAATGAGCAGTTCTTC
>17|TRBJ2-3|TRBV7-2|.|.
CASSLVSQVSNTDTQYF
TGTGCCAGCAGCTTAGTAAGTCAGGTGTCCAACACAGATACGCAGTATTTT
>15|TRBJ1-2|TRBV18|.|.
CASSPSAVVWEGYTF
TGTGCCAGCTCACCGTCAGCGGTCGTTTGGGAGGGCTACACCTTC
>16|TRBJ1-6|TRBV5-1|.|.
CASSLAGSGWNSPLHF
TGCGCCAGCAGCTTGGCGGGGTCGGGCTGGAATTCACCCCTCCACTTT
>12|TRBJ2-7|TRBV18|.|.
CASSRTNYEQYF
TGTGCCAGCTCACGGACCAACTACGAGCAGTACTTC
>13|TRBJ2-7|TRBV12-3/TRBV12-4|.|.
CASSPGRDYEQYF
TGTGCCAGCAGCCCCGGACGGGACTACGAGCAGTACTTC
>18|TRBJ2-6|TRBV5-4|.|.
CASSFRRAGNSGANVLTF
TGTGCCAGCAGCTTTAGGAGAGCCGGAAACTCTGGGGCCAACGTCCTGACTTTC
>13|TRBJ2-7|TRBV10-3|TRBD1|.
CAIQRQGSNEQYF
TGTGCCATCCAGCGACAGGGATCCAACGAGCAGTACTTC
>15|TRBJ1-5|TRBV19|TRBD1|once
CASSPGQGAGQPQHF
TGTGCCAGTAGTCCCGGACAGGGGGCCGGCCAGCCCCAGCATTTT
>17|TRBJ2-1|TRBV11-3|.|.
CASSPEAAGGSYNEQFF
TGTGCCAGCAGCCCCGAGGCGGCGGGTGGGTCCTACAATGAGCAGTTCTTC
>17|TRBJ2-5|TRBV3-1/TRBV3-2|.|.
CASSQASGGGLGETQYF
TGTGCCAGCAGCCAGGCTAGCGGAGGGGGACTGGGGGAGACCCAGTACTTC
>15|TRBJ2-2|TRBV11-3|.|.
CASSPAAASIGELFF
TGTGCCAGCAGCCCAGCGGCGGCCAGCATCGGGGAGCTGTTTTTT
>14|TRBJ1-3|TRBV4-2|.|once
CASSQGRSGNTIYF
TGTGCCAGCAGCCAAGGGAGATCTGGAAACACCATATATTTT
>14|TRBJ1-1|TRBV6-1|.|.
CASSEGRLNTEAFF
TGTGCCAGCAGTGAGGGACGGTTGAACACTGAAGCTTTCTTT
>13|TRBJ1-1|TRBV5-1|.|.
CASTDPGNTEAFF
TGCGCCAGCACCGATCCGGGGAACACTGAAGCTTTCTTT
>14|TRBJ2-7|TRBV28|.|.
CASSPGPPRPEQYF
TGTGCCAGCAGCCCCGGTCCACCCCGGCCCGAGCAGTACTTC
>11|TRBJ1-5|TRBV12-3/TRBV12-4|.|.
CASSLHQPQHF
TGTGCCAGCAGTTTACACCAGCCCCAGCATTTT
>15|TRBJ1-5|TRBV10-3|.|.
CAISEVGGRNQPQHF
TGTGCCATCAGTGAGGTCGGCGGGCGGAATCAGCCCCAGCATTTT
>14|TRBJ2-2|TRBV6-5|TRBD2|.
CASGRLAGTGELFF
TGTGCCAGCGGCAGACTAGCGGGCACCGGGGAGCTGTTTTTT
>12|TRBJ1-2|TRBV6-4|.|once
CASSPDGGGYTF
TGTGCCAGCAGCCCCGATGGTGGAGGCTACACCTTC
>16|TRBJ2-2|TRBV27|TRBD1|.
CASSLPPRGQGGELFF
TGTGCCAGCAGTTTACCCCCCAGGGGGCAGGGTGGGGAGCTGTTTTTT
>17|TRBJ2-3|TRBV24-1|TRBD2|.
CATSDFWERGGRNTQYF
TGTGCCACCAGTGATTTCTGGGAGCGTGGCGGGAGGAACACGCAGTATTTT
>16|TRBJ1-2|TRBV4-2|.|.
CASSQDLAGRHYGYTF
TGTGCCAGCAGCCAAGACTTGGCAGGGAGGCACTATGGCTACACCTTC
>13|TRBJ1-6|TRBV27|.|.
CASSLTDNSPLHF
TGTGCCAGCAGTCTCACTGATAATTCACCCCTCCACTTT
>15|TRBJ2-5|TRBV4-1|TRBD2|.
CASSPGLAVQETQYF
TGCGCCAGCAGCCCGGGACTAGCCGTCCAAGAGACCCAGTACTTC
>11|TRBJ2-7|TRBV6-5|.|.
CASSYAAEQYF
TGTGCCAGCAGCTACGCCGCCGAGCAGTACTTC
>10|TRBJ1-2|TRBV10-2|TRBD1|.
CASMDRAYTF
TGCGCCAGCATGGACAGGGCCTACACCTTC
>18|TRBJ2-7|TRBV11-2|TRBD2|.
CASSLRLGRGLAGLGQYF
TGTGCCAGCAGCTTACGTTTGGGGAGGGGACTAGCGGGCCTAGGGCAGTACTTC
>13|TRBJ2-3|TRBV3-1/TRBV3-2|.|.
CASTYGPTDTQYF
TGTGCCAGCACTTACGGACCCACAGATACGCAGTATTTT
>13|TRBJ2-1|TRBV6-5|.|.
CASSYSMGGEQFF
TGTGCCAGCAGTTACTCAATGGGGGGTGAGCAGTTCTTC
>13|TRBJ2-7|TRBV12-3/TRBV12-4|TRBD1|few
CASSQGIHYEQYF
TGTGCCAGCTCACAGGGGATCCACTACGAGCAGTACTTC
>13|TRBJ2-3|TRBV29-1|TRBD2|.
CSVRQGGRDTQYF
TGCAGCGTTCGGCAGGGCGGGAGAGATACGCAGTATTTT
>14|TRBJ2-7|TRBV5-1|.|.
CASSSTENRDEQYF
TGCGCCAGCAGCTCTACCGAAAACAGGGACGAGCAGTACTTC
>13|TRBJ2-1|TRBV30|TRBD1|.
CAWGTGVSNEQFF
TGTGCCTGGGGGACAGGGGTTTCCAATGAGCAGTTCTTC
>11|TRBJ2-7|TRBV20-1|.|.
CSVGDTYEQYF
TGCAGTGTCGGGGATACCTACGAGCAGTACTTC
>18|TRBJ1-5|TRBV5-6|.|.
CASSSHTARVGWNQPQHF
TGTGCCAGCAGCTCGCACACCGCCCGCGTAGGTTGGAATCAGCCCCAGCATTTT
>11|TRBJ2-1|TRBV20-1|.|.
CSARESHEQFF
TGCAGTGCTAGAGAAAGCCATGAGCAGTTCTTC
>15|TRBJ1-3|TRBV6-5|TRBD1|.
CASSLDREAGNTIYF
TGTGCCAGCAGCCTCGACAGGGAGGCTGGAAACACCATATATTTT